This TCR beta chain came from a study of STAT5B mutations in CD4+ large granular lymphocyte leukemia. Here immunoSEQ multiplex PCR was the method, and the copy in TCRdb shows in-frame clones only, minus some. The sample carries about 36,000 clones, around 75% recorded once. Per germline, CDR1 SGHKS and CDR2 YYEKEE (reference sequence). Trimming took 3 bases from V and 6 from J, leaving 12 bases between them. The CDR3 totals 14 residues. Sequencing was performed on CD4+ T cells from blood buffy coats. This TCR was sampled from a human donor in good health. This rearrangement joins TRBV5-5 to TRBJ2-2; D may be TRBD1 or TRBD2 (5 bases each). The CDR3 spells CASSSGTFPGELFF. CDR3 DNA: TGTGCCAGCAGCTCCGGGACCTTCCCCGGGGAGCTGTTTTTT.